A single sample is the source of the 25 T cell receptor beta chains below, sequenced in a study of monozygotic twins with inflammatory bowel disease. TCRdb re-called the 5' RACE reads and shows each CDR3 protein once, DNA omitted. The sample's table shows about 160,000 distinct CDR3 sequences. The material sequenced was blood. The receptors were sampled from a human donor with ulcerative colitis or Crohn's disease, or a healthy co-twin of an affected twin (not recorded which).

V and J are TRBV5-5 and TRBJ1-6; the TRBD1 assignment by TCRdb is unverifiable without DNA. This CDR3 contains 13 residues. Per the germline V gene, CDR1 is SGHKS and CDR2 is YYEKEE (reference sequence). The CDR3 sequence is CASSLAGGSPLHF.

The V and J genes are TRBV7-2 and TRBJ2-2. The germline V gene has CDR1 SGHTA and CDR2 FQGNSA. The CDR3 runs 13 residues. CDR3 sequence reads: CASSFEGFGELFF.

The chain carries TRBV10-3 and TRBJ1-1; the D call of TRBD1 rests on TCRdb alone, since no DNA is present to check it. Germline V gives CDR1 ENHRY, CDR2 SYGVKD. The CDR3 covers 13 residues. The CDR3 sequence is CAARTGDNTEAFF.

The CDR3 sequence is CASSPGGTLTDTQYF. V and J are TRBV7-3 and TRBJ2-3; the D gene TCRdb calls, TRBD1, cannot be checked with no DNA. The CDR3 sequence is 15 residues long. Germline lookup yields CDR1 SGHTA and CDR2 FQGTGA.

The chain uses TRBV4-1 and TRBJ1-2; no DNA is available, so the TRBD1 call from TCRdb remains unchecked. Germline CDR1 and CDR2: MGHRA and YSYEKL. The CDR3 is made up of 15 amino acids. The chain's CDR3 is CASSGPGRTNYGYTF.

This rearrangement joins TRBV20-1 to TRBJ1-4. Germline V gene data show CDR1 as DFQATT and CDR2 as SNEGSKA (reference sequence). The CDR3 totals 14 residues. The CDR3 sequence is CSARGRRFREKLFF.

The J gene is TRBJ2-2, the V gene TRBV28; lacking DNA, the TRBD1 call made by TCRdb goes unchecked. The CDR3 has 16 amino acids. Per germline, CDR1 MDHEN and CDR2 SYDVKM. The CDR3 is CASTGTGGDNTGELFF.

This chain joins TRBV18 and TRBJ2-1; TCRdb outputs TRBD1, but without DNA this stays unchecked. CDR1 and CDR2 from the germline V gene are KGHSH and LQKENI. This CDR3 has 13 amino acids. CDR3 residues: CASSLGFEGEQFF.

The chain links TRBV24-1 to TRBJ2-1; lacking DNA, the TRBD2 call made by TCRdb goes unchecked. CDR3 length: 16 residues. CDR1 is KGHDR, CDR2 SFDVKD, per germline. The CDR3 is CATSGRTSGSKDEQFF.

This chain links TRBV27 with TRBJ1-1; without DNA, the TCRdb call of TRBD1 cannot be checked. In germline, CDR1 is MNHEY, CDR2 SMNVEV (reference sequence). The length of the CDR3 is 13 residues. The CDR3 protein is CASSLMTGEQAFF.

The genes are TRBV29-1 and TRBJ1-1; the TCRdb call, TRBD1, lacks DNA for checking. The CDR3 consists of 15 residues. Germline CDR1 SQVTM, CDR2 ANQGSEA. The CDR3 reads CSVGGTGGLNTEAFF. Supplemented by reference TRBV29-1 and TRBJ1-1, the full variable domain reads SAVISQKPSRDICQRGTSLTIQCQVDSQVTMMFWYRQQPGQSLTLIATANQGSEATYESGFVIDKFPISRPNLTFSTLTVSNMSPEDSSIYLCSVGGTGGLNTEAFFGQGTRLTVV.

This sequence joins TRBV12-3 or TRBV12-4 and TRBJ2-3. This CDR3 contains 14 residues. The CDR3: CASGARYSTDTQYF.

CDR3 in amino acids: CASSLVIGAGEQFF. V usage is TRBV5-1 and J usage is TRBJ2-1. The length of the CDR3 is 14 residues. Germline CDR1 and CDR2: SGHRS and YFSETQ.

The CDR3 spells CATSSPNYNEQFF. V is TRBV24-1 and J is TRBJ2-1; with no DNA, the TCRdb D assignment of TRBD2 cannot be verified. Germline assignment: CDR1 KGHDR and CDR2 SFDVKD. The CDR3 covers 13 residues.

This chain uses TRBV5-1 with TRBJ2-7. The CDR3 extends over 15 amino acids. The germline CDR1 and CDR2 sequences are SGHRS and YFSETQ. CDR3 region: CASSLHSTVSYEQYF. The whole variable domain, filled in from reference TRBV5-1 and TRBJ2-7, reads KAGVTQTPRYLIKTRGQQVTLSCSPISGHRSVSWYQQTPGQGLQFLFEYFSETQRNKGNFPGRFSGRQFSNSRSEMNVSTLELGDSALYLCASSLHSTVSYEQYFGPGTRLTVT.

The chain is built from TRBV5-6 and TRBJ2-1; TCRdb indicates TRBD2, and absent DNA this call remains unverified. Germline lookup yields CDR1 SGHDT and CDR2 YYEEEE. The length of the CDR3 is 20 residues. The CDR3 here is CASSFAPHRVAGVAYNEQFF.

The chain couples TRBV12-3 or TRBV12-4 to TRBJ1-2; with no DNA, the TCRdb D assignment of TRBD1 cannot be verified. The CDR3 extends over 13 amino acids. The chain's CDR3 is CASSLADRDKESF.

This sequence joins TRBV12-3 or TRBV12-4 and TRBJ2-3; without DNA, the TCRdb call of TRBD2 cannot be checked. The CDR3 length is 15 residues. The CDR3 protein is CASRNSGGGWVTQYF.

The CDR3 protein is CASSWGTGGEGYTF. This chain uses TRBV7-9 with TRBJ1-2; TCRdb gives TRBD1 as the D gene, but with no DNA this cannot be confirmed. Germline values: CDR1 SEHNR, CDR2 FQNEAQ (reference sequence). The CDR3 contains 14 residues.

The chain employs TRBV12-3 or TRBV12-4 and TRBJ1-1. The CDR3 has 14 amino acids. The chain's CDR3 is CASRGGLFRTEAFF.

V gene TRBV20-1 combines with J gene TRBJ1-2. The length of the CDR3 is 13 residues. Germline CDR1 is DFQATT and CDR2 is SNEGSKA (reference sequence). The CDR3 spells CSARDGGNYGYTF.

The chain combines TRBV15 with TRBJ2-3; TCRdb selects TRBD1, and the lack of DNA leaves this call unchecked. Germline V gene sequence: CDR1 LNHNV, CDR2 YYDKDF (reference sequence). The CDR3 runs 15 residues. The CDR3 loop is CATSQSGTSTDTQYF.

The J gene is TRBJ2-1, the V gene TRBV5-1; the D call from TCRdb, TRBD2, cannot be confirmed without DNA. CDR1 is SGHRS, CDR2 YFSETQ, per germline. The CDR3 is 15 amino acids. The CDR3 is CASSSRTSGNNEQFF.

The chain joins TRBV7-9 to TRBJ1-2. The CDR3 spans 13 residues. Germline lookup yields CDR1 SEHNR and CDR2 FQNEAQ (reference sequence). Here the CDR3 reads CASSSTVTYGYTF.

This chain joins TRBV5-5 and TRBJ2-7; TCRdb lists TRBD1, though no DNA is available to test this call. In germline, CDR1 is SGHKS, CDR2 YYEKEE (reference sequence). The CDR3 loop spans 16 amino acids. The chain's CDR3 is CASSLAGQGQYYEQYF. The whole variable domain, remainder taken from reference TRBV5-5 and TRBJ2-7, is DAGVTQSPTHLIKTRGQQVTLRCSPISGHKSVSWYQQVLGQGPQFIFQYYEKEERGRGNFPDRFSARQFPNYSSELNVNALLLGDSALYLCASSLAGQGQYYEQYFGPGTRLTVT.